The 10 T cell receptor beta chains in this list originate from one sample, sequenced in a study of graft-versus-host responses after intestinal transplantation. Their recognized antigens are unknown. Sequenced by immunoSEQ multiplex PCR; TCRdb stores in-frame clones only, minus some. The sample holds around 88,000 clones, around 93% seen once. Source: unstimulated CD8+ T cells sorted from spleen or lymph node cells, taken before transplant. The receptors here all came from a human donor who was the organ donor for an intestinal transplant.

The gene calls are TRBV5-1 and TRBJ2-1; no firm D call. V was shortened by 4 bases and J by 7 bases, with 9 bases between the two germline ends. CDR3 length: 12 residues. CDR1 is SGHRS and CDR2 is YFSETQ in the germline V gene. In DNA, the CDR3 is TGCGCCAGCAGCCCGAGTGGGAATGAGCAGTTCTTC. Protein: CASSPSGNEQFF.

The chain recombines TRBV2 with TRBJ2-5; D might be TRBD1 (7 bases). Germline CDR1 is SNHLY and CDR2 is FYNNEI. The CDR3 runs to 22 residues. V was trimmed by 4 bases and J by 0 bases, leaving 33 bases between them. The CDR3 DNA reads TGTGCCAGCAGTGTACCCGCCGCGGGGCAGGGGGTGAATATAGGCTACCAAGAGACCCAGTACTTC. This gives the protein CASSVPAAGQGVNIGYQETQYF.

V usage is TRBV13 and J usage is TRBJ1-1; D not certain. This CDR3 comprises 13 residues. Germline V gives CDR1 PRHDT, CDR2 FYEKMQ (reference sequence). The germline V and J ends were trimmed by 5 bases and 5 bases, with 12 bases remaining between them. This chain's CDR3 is CASSPFMGTEAFF. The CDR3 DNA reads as TGTGCCAGCAGCCCTTTCATGGGGACTGAAGCTTTCTTT.

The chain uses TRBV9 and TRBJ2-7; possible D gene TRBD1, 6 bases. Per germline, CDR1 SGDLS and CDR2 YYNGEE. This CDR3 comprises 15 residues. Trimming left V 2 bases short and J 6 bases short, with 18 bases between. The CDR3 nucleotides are TGTGCCAGCAGCGTCGACTCGGACAGCTCGTCCGAGCAGTACTTC. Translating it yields CASSVDSDSSSEQYF.

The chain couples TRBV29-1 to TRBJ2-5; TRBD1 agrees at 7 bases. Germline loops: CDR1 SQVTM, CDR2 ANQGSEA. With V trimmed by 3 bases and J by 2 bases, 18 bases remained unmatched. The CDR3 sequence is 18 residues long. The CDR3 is CSVEKVGSDRPFQETQYF. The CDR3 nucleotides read TGCAGCGTTGAGAAGGTAGGATCGGACAGGCCCTTTCAAGAGACCCAGTACTTC. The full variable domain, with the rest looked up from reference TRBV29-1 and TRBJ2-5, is SAVISQKPSRDICQRGTSLTIQCQVDSQVTMMFWYRQQPGQSLTLIATANQGSEATYESGFVIDKFPISRPNLTFSTLTVSNMSPEDSSIYLCSVEKVGSDRPFQETQYFGPGTRLLVL.

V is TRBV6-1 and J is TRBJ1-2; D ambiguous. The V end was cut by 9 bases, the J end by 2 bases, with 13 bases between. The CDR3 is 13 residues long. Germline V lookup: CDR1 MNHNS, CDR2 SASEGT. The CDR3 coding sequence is TGTGCCAGTGCGCCCGAGGGAAACTATGGCTACACCTTC. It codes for CASAPEGNYGYTF.

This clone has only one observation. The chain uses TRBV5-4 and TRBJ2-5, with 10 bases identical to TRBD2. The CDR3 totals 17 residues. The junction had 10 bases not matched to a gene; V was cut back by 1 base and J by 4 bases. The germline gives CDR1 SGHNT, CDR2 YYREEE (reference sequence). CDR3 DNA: TGTGCCAGCAGCTTGCAATTCGGGACTAGCGCGGGAGAGACCCAGTACTTC. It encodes CASSLQFGTSAGETQYF.

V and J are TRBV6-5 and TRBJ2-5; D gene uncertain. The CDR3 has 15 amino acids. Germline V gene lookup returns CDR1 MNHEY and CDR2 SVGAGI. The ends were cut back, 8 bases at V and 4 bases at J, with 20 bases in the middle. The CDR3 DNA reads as TGTGCCAGCGCGCCTGGAGACCGTTGGGGAGAGACCCAGTACTTC. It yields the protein CASAPGDRWGETQYF.

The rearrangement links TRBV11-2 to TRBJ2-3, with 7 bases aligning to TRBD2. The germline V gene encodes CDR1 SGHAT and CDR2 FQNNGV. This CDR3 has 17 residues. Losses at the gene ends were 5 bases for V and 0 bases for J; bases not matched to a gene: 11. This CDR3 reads CASSHAGGSQSTDTQYF. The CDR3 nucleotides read TGTGCCAGCAGCCATGCCGGGGGGAGCCAAAGCACAGATACGCAGTATTTT.

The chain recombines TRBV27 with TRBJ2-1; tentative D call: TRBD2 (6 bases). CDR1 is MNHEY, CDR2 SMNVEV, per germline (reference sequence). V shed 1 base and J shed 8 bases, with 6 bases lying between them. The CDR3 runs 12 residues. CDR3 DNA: TGTGCCAGCAGTTTATGGGGGGATGAGCAGTTCTTC. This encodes CASSLWGDEQFF.